This T cell receptor beta chain appears in the sequencing data of a study of neurological immune-mediated disorders. Findings and limits, study-wide: HTLV-1-associated myelopathy led in TCR clonal expansion, while multiple sclerosis ranked lowest, below healthy controls. Phylogenetically, 18 of 34 multiple sclerosis patients' repertoires fell into one related-CDR3 cluster, a possible signature.

This clonotype was recorded many times. Antigen: not known. Sequencing runs each generated in excess of 190 million TCR-beta sequences derived from 15-18 subjects. MiXCR, run by TCRdb on the 5' RACE reads, gives a single entry per CDR3 protein. Of roughly 65,000 distinct CDR3 sequences listed, around 5% are singletons. The study built unsorted libraries from 2 million PBMCs kept at -80 C. V was clipped by 0 bases and J by 0 bases, with 10 bases between them. This CDR3 spans 16 amino acids. Germline values: CDR1 SGHRS, CDR2 YFSETQ. The clonotype originates from a human donor with multiple sclerosis. The donor label of this sample is uncertain. Sequences were obtained from PBMCs. The chain couples TRBV5-1 to TRBJ1-3; possible D gene TRBD1, 5 bases. CDR3 in DNA: TGCGCCAGCAGCTTGGGGGGACTGAACTCTGGAAACACCATATATTTT. Protein: CASSLGGLNSGNTIYF.